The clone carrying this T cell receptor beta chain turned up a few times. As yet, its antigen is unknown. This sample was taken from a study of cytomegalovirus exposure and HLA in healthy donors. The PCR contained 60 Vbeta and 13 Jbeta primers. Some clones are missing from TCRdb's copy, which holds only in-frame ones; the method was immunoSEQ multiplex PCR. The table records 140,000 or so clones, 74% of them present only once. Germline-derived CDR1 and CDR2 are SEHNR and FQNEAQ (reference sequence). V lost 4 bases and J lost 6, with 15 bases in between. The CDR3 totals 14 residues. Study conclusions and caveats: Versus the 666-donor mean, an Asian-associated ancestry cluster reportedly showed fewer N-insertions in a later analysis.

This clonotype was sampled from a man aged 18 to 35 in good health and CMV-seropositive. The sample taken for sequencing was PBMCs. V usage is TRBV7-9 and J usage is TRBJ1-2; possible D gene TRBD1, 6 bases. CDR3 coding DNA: TGTGCCAGCAGCTCACTAACAGGGTCCCATGGCTACACCTTC. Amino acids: CASSSLTGSHGYTF.